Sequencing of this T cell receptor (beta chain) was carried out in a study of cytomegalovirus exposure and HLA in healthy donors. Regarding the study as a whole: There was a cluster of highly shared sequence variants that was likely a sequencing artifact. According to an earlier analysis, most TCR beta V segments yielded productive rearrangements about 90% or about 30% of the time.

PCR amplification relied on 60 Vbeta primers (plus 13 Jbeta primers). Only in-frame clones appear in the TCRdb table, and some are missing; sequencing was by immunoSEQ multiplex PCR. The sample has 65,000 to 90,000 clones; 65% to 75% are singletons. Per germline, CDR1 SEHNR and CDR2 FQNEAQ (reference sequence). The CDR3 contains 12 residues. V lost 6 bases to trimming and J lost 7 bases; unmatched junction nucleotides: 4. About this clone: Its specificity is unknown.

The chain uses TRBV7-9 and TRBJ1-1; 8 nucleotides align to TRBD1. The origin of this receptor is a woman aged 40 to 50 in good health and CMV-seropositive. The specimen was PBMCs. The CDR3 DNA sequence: TGTGCCAGCAGATCAGGGGGCGGTGAAGCTTTCTTT. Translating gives CASRSGGGEAFF.